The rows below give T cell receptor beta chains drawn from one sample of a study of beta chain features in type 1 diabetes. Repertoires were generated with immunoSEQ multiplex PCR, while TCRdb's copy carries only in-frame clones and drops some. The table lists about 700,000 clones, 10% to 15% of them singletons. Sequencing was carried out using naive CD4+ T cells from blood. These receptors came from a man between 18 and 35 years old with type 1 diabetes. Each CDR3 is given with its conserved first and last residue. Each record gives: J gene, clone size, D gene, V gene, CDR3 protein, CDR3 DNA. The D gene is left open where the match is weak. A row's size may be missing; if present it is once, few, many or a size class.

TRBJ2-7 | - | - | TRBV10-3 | CAISEGGGLDFYF | TGTGCCATCAGTGAGGGAGGAGGACTTGATTTTTACTTC
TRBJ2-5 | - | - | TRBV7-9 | CASSSGKGVVETQYF | TGTGCCAGCAGCTCGGGGAAAGGGGTGGTGGAGACCCAGTACTTC
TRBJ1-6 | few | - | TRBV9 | CASSARQVSSYNSPLHF | TGTGCCAGCAGCGCTAGACAGGTTAGCTCCTATAATTCACCCCTCCACTTT
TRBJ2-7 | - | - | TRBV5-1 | CASSLLEGLYEQYF | TGCGCCAGCAGCTTGCTGGAGGGGCTCTACGAGCAGTACTTC
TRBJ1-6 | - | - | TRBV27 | CASSLSKRVNSPLHF | TGTGCCAGCAGTTTATCGAAACGGGTGAATTCACCCCTCCACTTT
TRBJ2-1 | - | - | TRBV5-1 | CASSFEGDEQFF | TGCGCCAGCAGCTTTGAGGGGGATGAGCAGTTCTTC
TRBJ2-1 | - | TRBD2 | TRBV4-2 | CASSQLSTSGGAESVF | TGTGCCAGCAGCCAACTTTCAACTAGCGGGGGGGCGGAGTCCGTCTTC
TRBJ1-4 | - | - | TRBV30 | CACSSGGNEKLFF | TGTGCCTGCTCCTCGGGCGGGAATGAAAAACTGTTTTTT
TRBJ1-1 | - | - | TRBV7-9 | CASSPKTANTEAFF | TGTGCCAGCAGCCCCAAGACAGCGAACACTGAAGCTTTCTTT
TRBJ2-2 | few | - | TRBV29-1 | CSALGQTLPSTGELFF | TGCAGCGCCTTAGGACAGACACTACCTAGCACCGGGGAGCTGTTTTTT
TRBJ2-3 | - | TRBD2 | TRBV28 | CASSGSGTSPTDTQYF | TGTGCCAGCAGTGGCTCCGGGACTAGCCCGACCGATACGCAGTATTTT
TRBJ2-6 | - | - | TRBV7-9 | CASSLAWSGVGSGANVLTF | TGTGCCAGCAGCTTAGCGTGGTCAGGGGTCGGCTCTGGGGCCAACGTCCTGACTTTC
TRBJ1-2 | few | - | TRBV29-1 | CSVWGLGGRNYGYTF | TGCAGCGTCTGGGGTCTTGGGGGAAGGAACTATGGCTACACCTTC
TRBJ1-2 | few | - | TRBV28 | CASSLSYGYTF | TGTGCCAGCAGTTTATCCTATGGCTACACCTTC
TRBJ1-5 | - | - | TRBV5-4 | CASSSGGNQPQHF | TGTGCCAGCAGCAGTGGGGGCAATCAGCCCCAGCATTTT
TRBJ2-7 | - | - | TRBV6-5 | CASSYGTPAYEQYF | TGTGCCAGCAGTTACGGGACGCCAGCCTACGAGCAGTACTTC
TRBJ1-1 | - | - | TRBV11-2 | CASSQPWQALNTEAFF | TGTGCCAGCAGCCAACCGTGGCAGGCGTTGAACACTGAAGCTTTCTTT
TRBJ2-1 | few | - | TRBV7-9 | CASSPLRENNEQFF | TGTGCCAGCAGCCCCCTCCGGGAGAACAATGAGCAGTTCTTC
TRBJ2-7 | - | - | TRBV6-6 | CASSYSPGTYEQYF | TGTGCCAGCAGTTACTCCCCAGGGACCTACGAGCAGTACTTC
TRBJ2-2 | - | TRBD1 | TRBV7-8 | CASSRTGSTGELFF | TGTGCCAGCAGCCGGACAGGGTCCACCGGGGAGCTGTTTTTT
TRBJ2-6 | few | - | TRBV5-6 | CASSLLSSGANVLTF | TGTGCCAGCAGCTTGCTTAGCTCTGGGGCCAACGTCCTGACTTTC
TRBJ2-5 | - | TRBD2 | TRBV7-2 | CASSLVYGGVGETQYF | TGTGCCAGCAGCTTAGTCTACGGGGGGGTTGGAGAGACCCAGTACTTC
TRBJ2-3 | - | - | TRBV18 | CASSPPTGGGGTDTQYF | TGTGCCAGCTCACCACCGACCGGGGGTGGTGGCACAGATACGCAGTATTTT
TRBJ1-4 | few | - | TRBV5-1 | CASSPGATNEKLFF | TGCGCCAGCAGCCCGGGGGCAACTAATGAAAAACTGTTTTTT